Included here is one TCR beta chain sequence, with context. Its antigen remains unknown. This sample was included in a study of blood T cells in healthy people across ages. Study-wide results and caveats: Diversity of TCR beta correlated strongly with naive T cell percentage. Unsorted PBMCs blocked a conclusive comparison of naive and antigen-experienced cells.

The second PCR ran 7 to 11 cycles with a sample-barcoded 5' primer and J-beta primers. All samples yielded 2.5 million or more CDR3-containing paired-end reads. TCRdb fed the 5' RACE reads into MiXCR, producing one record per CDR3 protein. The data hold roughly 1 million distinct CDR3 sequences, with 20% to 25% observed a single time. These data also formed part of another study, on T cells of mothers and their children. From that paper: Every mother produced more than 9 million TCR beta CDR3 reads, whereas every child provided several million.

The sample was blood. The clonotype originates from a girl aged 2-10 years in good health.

CDR3 nucleotide sequence: TGTGCCAGCAGTTTGGCGGTAAGACAGGGGGATCAGCCCCAGCATTTT. It codes for CASSLAVRQGDQPQHF. The V and J genes are TRBV12-3 or TRBV12-4 and TRBJ1-5; 9 nucleotides match TRBD1. This CDR3 contains 16 residues. With 3 bases clipped from V and 5 bases from J, the junction kept 8 bases outside the gene matches.